The clone carrying this T cell receptor (beta chain) turned up a few times. What it recognizes is unknown. The data are from a study of cytomegalovirus exposure and HLA in healthy donors. On the study more broadly: Earlier, 100 million or so unique TCR beta sequences were recovered from about 200 million T cells by an analysis.

Germline lookup yields CDR1 SGHKS and CDR2 YYEKEE (reference sequence). V was trimmed by 0 bases and J by 5 bases, leaving 12 bases between them. This CDR3 comprises 15 residues. The PCR contained 60 Vbeta and 13 Jbeta primers. In the authors' workflow: Unique TCR beta chains numbered 60 million to 100 million in a later analysis, with around 12 million shared. Generated by immunoSEQ multiplex PCR, the TCRdb table keeps only in-frame clones and is missing some. V, J and clone size are taken as reported in that table, and D and trimming were inferred from the DNA itself. Of approximately 110,000 clones detected, approximately 58% appear once; the ten largest clones hold 2.2%. Study conclusions and caveats: TCR beta V- and J-gene trimming was later associated with a missense DCLRE1C variant. A later analysis reportedly found fewer N-insertions in an Asian-associated ancestry cluster than the roughly 670-donor mean.

This TCR was sampled from a woman aged 25 to 39 in good health and CMV-seronegative. The rearrangement joins TRBV5-5 to TRBJ1-5; no clear D gene. Sequenced material: PBMCs. The DNA of the CDR3 is TGTGCCAGCAGCTTGGCAGGCAACGGGGATCAGCCCCAGCATTTT. This gives the protein CASSLAGNGDQPQHF. Together with reference TRBV5-5 and TRBJ1-5, the CDR3 gives the full variable domain: DAGVTQSPTHLIKTRGQQVTLRCSPISGHKSVSWYQQVLGQGPQFIFQYYEKEERGRGNFPDRFSARQFPNYSSELNVNALLLGDSALYLCASSLAGNGDQPQHFGDGTRLSIL.